These 26 T cell receptor beta chains came from one sample sequenced in a study of long-term antiretroviral therapy in people with HIV. Researchers report immunoSEQ v3.0 was run at survey level. The method was immunoSEQ multiplex PCR; TCRdb's version includes in-frame clones alone and lacks a portion of them. Of about 50,000 clones detected, around 80% appear once; the ten largest clones hold roughly 3%. The sample was unsorted PBMCs, taken 0.8 years after starting antiretroviral therapy. These receptors all stem from a young woman with HIV.

V and J are TRBV5-1 and TRBJ2-2, with 8 bases matching TRBD1. V was clipped by 1 base and J by 3 bases; unmatched bases: 2. The CDR3 is 15 amino acids. Per germline, CDR1 SGHRS and CDR2 YFSETQ. The CDR3 sequence is CASSLQGADTGELFF. CDR3 bases: TGCGCCAGCAGCTTGCAGGGGGCGGACACCGGGGAGCTGTTTTTT.

The chain employs TRBV4-3 and TRBJ2-1; D not resolved. From germline, CDR1 is LGHNA and CDR2 YSLEER. The CDR3 is made up of 15 amino acids. Between the trimmed V and J ends, which lost 0 bases and 4 bases, there was a span of 10 bases. The CDR3 is CASSQDRQPYNEQFF. DNA for the CDR3: TGCGCCAGCAGCCAAGATCGGCAGCCGTACAATGAGCAGTTCTTC.

V and J are TRBV10-3 and TRBJ2-7, with 13 bases identical to TRBD2. From germline, CDR1 is ENHRY and CDR2 SYGVKD. The CDR3 spans 14 residues. With V trimmed by 11 bases and J by 5 bases, 9 bases remained unmatched. DNA of the CDR3: TGTGCCTCCTCACTAGCGGGAGGGCCTAACGAGCAGTACTTC. Amino acids: CASSLAGGPNEQYF.

The DNA of the CDR3 is TGTGCCAGAAGCTTCCAGCGGGAGAGGAACAATGAGCAGTTCTTC. Protein sequence: CARSFQRERNNEQFF. The chain has TRBV5-3 and TRBJ2-1, with 8 bases fitting TRBD2. TRBV5-3 is designated an ORF whose function remains uncertain. The CDR3 loop spans 15 amino acids. With 2 bases clipped from V and 5 bases from J, the junction kept 6 bases outside the gene matches.

The rearrangement links TRBV6-5 to TRBJ2-3; D remains unclear. This CDR3 comprises 13 residues. V lost 2 bases, J lost 6 bases, and 9 bases lay in between. Germline values: CDR1 MNHEY, CDR2 SVGAGI. The CDR3 sequence is CASSYGPHDTQYF. DNA of the CDR3: TGTGCCAGCAGTTACGGGCCGCATGATACGCAGTATTTT.

The CDR3 loop reads CASSLENPGQISYGYTF. CDR3 DNA sequence: TGTGCCAGCAGCTTAGAAAACCCGGGACAAATCTCCTATGGCTACACCTTC. V and J are TRBV7-8 and TRBJ1-2; maybe TRBD1 (6 bases). This CDR3 has 17 amino acids. The V gene's germline CDR1 is SGHVS and CDR2 FQNEAQ. V lost 1 base and J 4 bases, leaving 19 bases between the germline ends. The full variable domain, in which reference TRBV7-8 and TRBJ1-2 provide the parts outside the CDR3, is GAGVSQSPRYKVAKRGQDVALRCDPISGHVSLFWYQQALGQGPEFLTYFQNEAQLDKSGLPSDRFFAERPEGSVSTLKIQRTQQEDSAVYLCASSLENPGQISYGYTFGSGTRLTVV.

The genes are TRBV5-4 and TRBJ2-7, with a weak D call TRBD2 (5 bases). There are 11 residues in the CDR3. The V and J ends lost 3 bases and 7 bases respectively, with 8 bases between them. From germline, CDR1 is SGHNT and CDR2 YYREEE (reference sequence). The CDR3 here is CASSSDWEQYF. The CDR3 nucleotides read TGTGCCAGCAGCTCGGACTGGGAGCAGTACTTC.

The chain carries TRBV5-6 and TRBJ2-7; possible D gene TRBD2, 5 bases. Trimming pared 1 base from V and 7 bases from J, leaving 15 bases between. This CDR3 contains 14 residues. Germline CDR1 SGHDT, CDR2 YYEEEE. In nucleotides, the CDR3 is TGTGCCAGCAGCTTGACCGGACTCCGGCTGGAGCAGTACTTC. Protein sequence: CASSLTGLRLEQYF.

The genes are TRBV9 and TRBJ1-1, with a tentative D call TRBD1 (5 bases). Germline CDR1 and CDR2: SGDLS and YYNGEE. The CDR3 runs 15 residues. Trimming cost V 0 bases and J 1 base, with 10 bases left between them. This CDR3 is CASSVGAGRNTEAFF. The DNA for the CDR3 is TGTGCCAGCAGCGTAGGTGCAGGGAGGAACACTGAAGCTTTCTTT.

V and J are TRBV19 and TRBJ1-1; D gene uncertain. The CDR3 consists of 12 residues. CDR1 and CDR2 (germline): LNHDA, SQIVND (reference sequence). The V end lost 3 bases, the J end lost 3 bases, and 5 bases lay between the germline ends. This CDR3 is CASSISDTEAFF. The CDR3 region has the DNA TGTGCCAGTAGTATCAGCGACACTGAAGCTTTCTTT. Combining the CDR3 with reference TRBV19 and TRBJ1-1 gives the whole variable domain DGGITQSPKYLFRKEGQNVTLSCEQNLNHDAMYWYRQDPGQGLRLIYYSQIVNDFQKGDIAEGYSVSREKKESFPLTVTSAQKNPTAFYLCASSISDTEAFFGQGTRLTVV.

There are a few counts of this clone. CDR3 loop: CASNKGVEGYTF. CDR3 sequence (DNA): TGTGCCAGCAACAAAGGGGTTGAGGGCTACACCTTC. The rearrangement joins TRBV6-6 to TRBJ1-2, with a weak D call TRBD1 (5 bases). Germline loops: CDR1 MNHNY, CDR2 SVGAGI (reference sequence). The V end lost 7 bases, the J end lost 8 bases, and 14 bases lay between the germline ends. This CDR3 contains 12 residues.

The V and J genes are TRBV9 and TRBJ1-2; TRBD1 matches at 7 bases. CDR1 SGDLS and CDR2 YYNGEE come from the germline V gene. V shed 5 bases and J 8 bases; nucleotides not matched to a gene: 6. This CDR3 spans 12 amino acids. CDR3 region: CASRDRRLGYTF. The CDR3 DNA sequence: TGTGCCAGCAGGGACAGGCGATTGGGCTACACCTTC.

This clone was picked up a small number of times. CDR3 amino acids: CASSLETGGGTFF. The CDR3 DNA reads as TGTGCCAGCAGCTTAGAAACAGGCGGGGGAACTTTCTTT. The rearrangement links TRBV7-3 to TRBJ1-1; the D gene is possibly TRBD1 (5 bases). V was trimmed by 2 bases and J by 12 bases, leaving 16 bases between them. Per the germline V gene, CDR1 is SGHTA and CDR2 is FQGTGA. The CDR3 runs 13 residues. The full variable domain, with the rest looked up from reference TRBV7-3 and TRBJ1-1, is GAGVSQTPSNKVTEKGKYVELRCDPISGHTALYWYRQSLGQGPEFLIYFQGTGAADDSGLPNDRFFAVRPEGSVSTLKIQRTERGDSAVYLCASSLETGGGTFFGQGTRLTVV.

V is TRBV29-1 and J is TRBJ2-1; tentatively, D is TRBD2 (5 bases). The CDR3 loop spans 13 amino acids. Trimming shortened V by 4 bases and J by 0 bases, and 7 bases separated the two germline ends. Germline V lookup: CDR1 SQVTM, CDR2 ANQGSEA. The CDR3, as DNA: TGCAGCGTTGTACTAGTCTCCTACAATGAGCAGTTCTTC. It codes for CSVVLVSYNEQFF.

This chain uses TRBV10-3 with TRBJ2-1; D may be TRBD2 (5 bases). V lost 0 bases and J 0 bases, leaving 9 bases between the germline ends. The CDR3 has 16 amino acids. CDR1 ENHRY and CDR2 SYGVKD come from the germline V gene. The CDR3 bases are TGTGCCATCAGTGAGTCCTGGGAGAGCTCCTACAATGAGCAGTTCTTC. Amino acid sequence: CAISESWESSYNEQFF.

The chain recombines TRBV9 with TRBJ1-2; 8 bases agree with TRBD1. Trimming cost V 2 bases and J 7 bases; bases outside gene matches: 4. Germline CDR1 reads SGDLS; CDR2 reads YYNGEE. The CDR3 runs to 13 residues. CDR3 DNA sequence: TGTGCCAGCAGCGTCCAGGGGGCGGGTGGCTACACCTTC. Amino acids: CASSVQGAGGYTF.

J is TRBJ1-5 and V is TRBV7-8, with 7 bases that match TRBD1. Germline-derived CDR1 and CDR2 are SGHVS and FQNEAQ. The CDR3 is 15 amino acids. Germline trimming cut 1 base from V and 4 bases from J; bases unmatched to any gene: 4. CDR3 sequence (DNA): TGTGCCAGCAGCTTAGAGGGACAGCCGAATCAGCCCCAGCATTTT. It yields the protein CASSLEGQPNQPQHF. The full variable domain, its missing parts supplied by reference TRBV7-8 and TRBJ1-5, is GAGVSQSPRYKVAKRGQDVALRCDPISGHVSLFWYQQALGQGPEFLTYFQNEAQLDKSGLPSDRFFAERPEGSVSTLKIQRTQQEDSAVYLCASSLEGQPNQPQHFGDGTRLSIL.

The chain is built from TRBV2 and TRBJ2-3; D not certain. Germline CDR1 is SNHLY and CDR2 is FYNNEI. There are 17 residues in the CDR3. The V gene lost 8 bases and the J gene lost 0 bases, with 21 bases spanning the gap. The CDR3 spells CASHQSDWAPSTDTQYF. The CDR3 coding sequence is TGTGCCAGCCACCAAAGCGACTGGGCACCTAGCACAGATACGCAGTATTTT.

This chain connects TRBV6-6 to TRBJ2-3, with D unclear. The length of the CDR3 is 13 residues. Germline loops: CDR1 MNHNY, CDR2 SVGAGI (reference sequence). The V end lost 6 bases, the J end lost 6 bases, and 13 bases lay between the germline ends. CDR3: CASRFVGYDTQYF. The CDR3 DNA reads TGTGCCAGCAGATTCGTCGGGTACGATACGCAGTATTTT.

The gene calls are TRBV7-6 and TRBJ2-7, with D tentatively TRBD1 (6 bases). Trimming took off 3 bases at V and 3 bases at J, with 9 bases between the two ends. The CDR3 length is 13 residues. Germline V gene sequence: CDR1 SGHVS, CDR2 FNYEAQ. The CDR3 coding sequence is TGTGCCAGCAGCTTTCGGGACAACTACGAGCAGTACTTC. Encoded protein: CASSFRDNYEQYF.

Written as DNA, the CDR3 is TGTGCCAGTAGTATGATAGGGGCAGCCTATGGCTACACCTTC. It translates to CASSMIGAAYGYTF. This sequence joins TRBV19 and TRBJ1-2; a possible D gene is TRBD1 (5 bases). The CDR3 has 14 amino acids. CDR1 and CDR2 (germline): LNHDA, SQIVND (reference sequence). V lost 3 bases, J lost 4 bases, and 12 bases lay in between.

The gene calls are TRBV19 and TRBJ2-1; 7 bases are a match to TRBD2. The CDR3 contains 14 residues. J lost 2 bases, V lost 7 bases, and 5 bases had no gene match. The germline V gene has CDR1 LNHDA and CDR2 SQIVND (reference sequence). In DNA, the CDR3 is TGTGCCAGTAATGTGGGGGGGGCCTACAATGAGCAGTTCTTC. Its protein is CASNVGGAYNEQFF.

This clone showed up just once. The CDR3 sequence: CSVGPLLVGYGYTF. As DNA, the CDR3 is TGCAGCGTTGGCCCGTTGTTAGTGGGCTATGGCTACACCTTC. This chain uses TRBV29-1 with TRBJ1-2; D is uncertain. This CDR3 region has 14 residues. With 4 bases removed from V and 4 bases from J, the gap between germline ends came to 16 bases. Germline values: CDR1 SQVTM, CDR2 ANQGSEA.

The rearrangement uses TRBV18 and TRBJ2-5; a weak D match, TRBD1 (5 bases). The ends were cut back, 3 bases at V and 5 bases at J, with 13 bases in the middle. This CDR3 contains 14 residues. Germline V gene data show CDR1 as KGHSH and CDR2 as LQKENI. DNA for the CDR3: TGTGCCAGCTCACCCGAGATGGGGCTTGAGACCCAGTACTTC. It translates to CASSPEMGLETQYF.

The J gene is TRBJ1-4, the V gene TRBV7-2, with D perhaps matching TRBD1 (6 bases). CDR1 SGHTA and CDR2 FQGNSA come from the germline V gene. Trimming left V 0 bases short and J 8 bases short, with 10 bases between. The CDR3 extends over 14 amino acids. The chain's CDR3 is CASSLAQGREKLFF. DNA of the CDR3: TGTGCCAGCAGCTTAGCGCAGGGGCGGGAAAAACTGTTTTTT. Full variable domain (remainder filled in from reference TRBV7-2 and TRBJ1-4): GAGVSQSPSNKVTEKGKDVELRCDPISGHTALYWYRQSLGQGLEFLIYFQGNSAPDKSGLPSDRFSAERTGGSVSTLTIQRTQQEDSAVYLCASSLAQGREKLFFGSGTQLSVL.

The CDR3 coding sequence is TGTGCCAGCAGTGAACGAACGGGTAATGAAAAACTGTTTTTT. Translating gives CASSERTGNEKLFF. V usage is TRBV25-1 and J usage is TRBJ1-4; D is ambiguous. Germline V CDR1 and CDR2: MGHDK, SYGVNS. V gave up 2 bases and J gave up 4 bases, with 8 bases separating them. This CDR3 spans 14 amino acids.